This TCR beta chain was observed in a study of blood T cell repertoires in COVID-19. Overall study context: Spain, Italy and the United States supplied samples that represented acute and convalescent COVID-19.

This CDR3 is built from 14 residues. CDR1 is LNHDA and CDR2 is SQIVND in the germline V gene (reference sequence). With V trimmed by 4 bases and J by 2 bases, 2 bases remained unmatched. Profiling relied on immunoSEQ multiplex PCR, and the TCRdb table lists in-frame clones only, not all of them. The data contain about 76,000 clones, 90% of them seen just once; the ten biggest clones take up approximately 1.4%. This sequence joins TRBV19 and TRBJ1-5; 7 nucleotides agree with TRBD1. The sequencing sample was made of peripheral blood. The source is a man aged 50 or older with acute or convalescent COVID-19. CDR3 amino acids: CASSKGAGNQPQHF. The CDR3, as DNA: TGTGCCAGTAGTAAGGGGGCTGGCAATCAGCCCCAGCATTTT.